The next 20 T cell receptor beta chains were all read from a single sample in a study of control samples from healthy donors and cancer patients. Sequencing used immunoSEQ multiplex PCR; TCRdb keeps in-frame clones, though not all of them. The sample lists roughly 120,000 clones; just over 90% were seen once. The sequenced material came from blood. Every receptor here comes from a woman under 30 in good health.

The gene calls are TRBV5-1 and TRBJ2-3, with 11 nucleotides matching TRBD2. Germline V gives CDR1 SGHRS, CDR2 YFSETQ. CDR3 size: 16 residues. The V and J ends lost 4 bases and 4 bases, in that order; junction bases with no gene match: 8. This CDR3 is CASSVLAGGLADTQYF. CDR3 sequence (DNA): TGCGCCAGCAGCGTGTTAGCGGGGGGGCTTGCAGATACGCAGTATTTT.

This sequence joins TRBV28 and TRBJ1-2; the D gene is possibly TRBD1 (5 bases). CDR3 size: 14 residues. The germline CDR1 and CDR2 sequences are MDHEN and SYDVKM. Trimming pared 10 bases from V and 3 bases from J, leaving 18 bases between. The CDR3 loop reads CAIGRQIGDYGYTF. Here the CDR3 DNA reads TGTGCCATTGGACGACAGATAGGGGACTATGGCTACACCTTC.

The chain is built from TRBV12-3 or TRBV12-4 and TRBJ1-1, with D maybe TRBD1 (5 bases). The V gene lost 3 bases and the J gene lost 6 bases, with 11 bases spanning the gap. The CDR3 runs 13 residues. CDR3 residues: CASSFFRASEAFF. The CDR3 DNA reads as TGTGCCAGCAGTTTCTTCAGGGCCTCTGAAGCTTTCTTT.

The rearrangement links TRBV27 to TRBJ1-4, with D tentatively TRBD1 (6 bases). Germline V gene lookup returns CDR1 MNHEY and CDR2 SMNVEV (reference sequence). Between the trimmed V and J ends, which lost 6 bases and 6 bases, there was a span of 17 bases. The CDR3 runs to 15 residues. CDR3 sequence reads: CASRKTYREDEKLFF. In nucleotides, the CDR3 is TGTGCCAGCAGAAAGACTTACAGGGAAGATGAAAAACTGTTTTTT.

This chain connects TRBV27 to TRBJ1-4; 9 bases are shared with TRBD1. J lost 6 bases, V lost 1 base, and 3 bases had no gene match. CDR3 length: 15 amino acids. The germline gives CDR1 MNHEY, CDR2 SMNVEV (reference sequence). The CDR3: CASSLYGQGHEKLFF. CDR3 in DNA: TGTGCCAGCAGTTTATACGGACAGGGGCATGAAAAACTGTTTTTT.

This chain links TRBV6-6 with TRBJ2-3; D could derive from TRBD1 or TRBD2 (6 bases each). The CDR3 runs to 12 residues. Between the trimmed V and J ends, which lost 6 bases and 14 bases, there was a span of 18 bases. Germline V gene data show CDR1 as MNHNY and CDR2 as SVGAGI (reference sequence). CDR3 protein: CASSTNGGTGYF. Here the CDR3 DNA reads TGTGCCAGCAGCACCAACGGGGGCACGGGGTATTTT.

A word on this clone: Other DNA sequences in the same sample also yield this CDR3. The rearrangement joins TRBV7-9 to TRBJ1-1; no firm D call. The CDR3 runs to 13 residues. V was cut by 3 bases and J by 1 base, with 6 bases left in between. Germline lookup yields CDR1 SEHNR and CDR2 FQNEAQ (reference sequence). The CDR3 DNA follows: TGTGCCAGCAGCTTTGGTGGGAACACTGAAGCTTTCTTT. Its translation: CASSFGGNTEAFF.

J is TRBJ1-1 and V is TRBV29-1; D gene unclear. CDR1 SQVTM and CDR2 ANQGSEA come from the germline V gene. This CDR3 contains 12 residues. The V gene lost 5 bases and the J gene lost 1 base, with 8 bases spanning the gap. In DNA form, the CDR3 reads TGCAGCGTTTTCAGCCCGAACACTGAAGCTTTCTTT. Its protein is CSVFSPNTEAFF.

The chain recombines TRBV2 with TRBJ2-1, with D perhaps TRBD2 (6 bases). The V end was cut by 4 bases, the J end by 9 bases, with 16 bases between. The germline gives CDR1 SNHLY, CDR2 FYNNEI. The length of the CDR3 is 14 residues. In nucleotides, the CDR3 is TGTGCCAGCAGTGGCAGTCGGGGCGGGACTGAGCAGTTCTTC. Translation: CASSGSRGGTEQFF.

The chain employs TRBV29-1 and TRBJ1-3, with TRBD1 as a possible D gene (5 bases). The germline V gene encodes CDR1 SQVTM and CDR2 ANQGSEA. The length of the CDR3 is 14 residues. Deletions cut 7 bases from V and 4 bases from J, with 17 bases between. The CDR3 reads CSAGTPGWGNTIYF. The DNA for the CDR3 is TGCAGCGCCGGAACCCCAGGGTGGGGAAACACCATATATTTT. The whole variable domain, filled in from reference TRBV29-1 and TRBJ1-3, reads SAVISQKPSRDICQRGTSLTIQCQVDSQVTMMFWYRQQPGQSLTLIATANQGSEATYESGFVIDKFPISRPNLTFSTLTVSNMSPEDSSIYLCSAGTPGWGNTIYFGEGSWLTVV.

The CDR3, as DNA: TGTGCCAGCTCACCAACAGTCCATTTAGCGACAATAAGCTCCTACAATGAGCAGTTCTTC. This encodes CASSPTVHLATISSYNEQFF. This rearrangement joins TRBV18 to TRBJ2-1, with a tentative D call TRBD2 (5 bases). Germline CDR1 and CDR2: KGHSH and LQKENI. There are 20 residues in the CDR3. V lost 2 bases and J lost 0, with 23 bases in between.

The rearrangement uses TRBV5-8 and TRBJ2-7; 8 bases are a match to TRBD1. This CDR3 is built from 15 residues. V lost 5 bases and J lost 4; bases outside the gene matches: 11. Germline assignment: CDR1 SGHTS and CDR2 YDEGEE. The CDR3 loop reads CASSQSTGDGYEQYF. In DNA, the CDR3 is TGTGCCAGCAGTCAATCGACAGGGGATGGTTACGAGCAGTACTTC.

The V call is TRBV5-1, the J call TRBJ2-6; D call uncertain. The CDR3 extends over 16 amino acids. Germline V gene sequence: CDR1 SGHRS, CDR2 YFSETQ. The V gene lost 4 bases and the J gene lost 0 bases, with 11 bases spanning the gap. This chain's CDR3 is CASSPTRFSGANVLTF. CDR3 in DNA: TGCGCCAGCAGCCCCACAAGGTTCTCTGGGGCCAACGTCCTGACTTTC.

The chain recombines TRBV7-9 with TRBJ1-1, with 9 bases identical to TRBD1. Germline V gives CDR1 SEHNR, CDR2 FQNEAQ (reference sequence). The CDR3 loop spans 12 amino acids. V gave up 5 bases and J gave up 8 bases; unmatched junction bases: 3. DNA for the CDR3: TGTGCCAGCAGCGCCGGACAGGGGGAAGCTTTCTTT. Residues: CASSAGQGEAFF.

The rearrangement joins TRBV27 to TRBJ2-1, with D perhaps TRBD1 or TRBD2 (7 bases each). The CDR3 consists of 16 residues. Germline CDR1 is MNHEY and CDR2 is SMNVEV (reference sequence). The ends were cut back, 4 bases at V and 7 bases at J, with 20 bases in the middle. The CDR3 protein is CASSSWQGEGRNEQFF. DNA of the CDR3: TGTGCCAGCAGTTCCTGGCAGGGGGAGGGCCGGAATGAGCAGTTCTTC.

The chain is built from TRBV10-3 and TRBJ2-7; 8 bases line up with TRBD2. The CDR3 extends over 14 amino acids. The ends lost 10 bases at V and 0 bases at J; junction bases unmatched: 8. Looked up from germline, CDR1 is ENHRY and CDR2 is SYGVKD. The CDR3 DNA is TGTGCCACGACCTTAGCGGGACTCTCCTACGAGCAGTACTTC. As protein: CATTLAGLSYEQYF.

The chain combines TRBV20-1 with TRBJ2-7; D might be TRBD1 or TRBD2, each matching 7 bases. Between the trimmed V and J ends, which lost 3 bases and 13 bases, there was a span of 22 bases. This CDR3 is built from 13 residues. CDR1 and CDR2 from the germline V gene are DFQATT and SNEGSKA (reference sequence). CDR3 loop: CSASPGQVRGGYF. Here the CDR3 DNA reads TGCAGTGCTAGTCCAGGACAGGTTAGGGGGGGTTACTTC.

This rearrangement joins TRBV3-1 (or the pseudogene TRBV3-2) to TRBJ2-5; 8 bases are a match to TRBD2. The CDR3 has 16 residues. The ends lost 4 bases at V and 4 bases at J; junction bases unmatched: 11. CDR1 is LGHDT and CDR2 is YNNKEL in the germline V gene (reference sequence). The CDR3 nucleotides are TGTGCCAGCAGCCCAGGGTCGGGGACTAGAGGAGAGACCCAGTACTTC. It translates to CASSPGSGTRGETQYF.

This chain connects TRBV27 to TRBJ1-6; 8 bases agree with TRBD1. V shed 5 bases, J shed 5 bases, and the junction held 2 bases outside the gene matches. This CDR3 contains 14 residues. Germline V gene lookup returns CDR1 MNHEY and CDR2 SMNVEV (reference sequence). CDR3 residues: CASSKDRDNSPLHF. The DNA for the CDR3 is TGTGCCAGCAGTAAGGACAGGGATAATTCACCCCTCCACTTT.

The gene calls are TRBV12-3 or TRBV12-4 and TRBJ1-6; D is unresolved. The V end lost 3 bases, the J end lost 6 bases, and 3 bases lay between the germline ends. The CDR3 runs 12 residues. The CDR3 loop is CASSLANSPLHF. DNA of the CDR3: TGTGCCAGCAGTTTGGCTAATTCACCCCTCCACTTT.